This TCR beta chain was captured by sequencing in a study of Ad26.COV2.S vaccination and SARS-CoV-2 variants. Whole-study results and caveats: Those who received vaccine or placebo ended up with similar non-spike TCR breadth.

Documented treatment: around 19 received Ad26.COV2.S at low or high dose, single or two shots; 5 received placebo; per-sample allocation not given. Day 63 following the first vaccine or placebo injection was when the samples were taken. This CDR3 is built from 12 residues. V was shortened by 3 bases and J by 9 bases, with 6 bases between the two germline ends. In the case of this clone: Its antigen remains unknown.

This table comes from immunoSEQ multiplex PCR, and its TCRdb copy is limited to in-frame clones, with some not included. The sample contains some 640,000 clones, 80% to 90% of which appear only once. Sequencing was performed on peripheral blood, taken in a trial of Ad26.COV2.S vaccine versus placebo. V and J are TRBV12-3 or TRBV12-4 and TRBJ1-6; unclear D gene. The TCR comes from a person between 18 and 59 years old who received the Ad26.COV2.S COVID-19 vaccine or a placebo. The CDR3 DNA sequence: TGTGCCAGCAGTTTTCATACTTCACCCCTCCACTTT. Amino acids: CASSFHTSPLHF.